Below are 6 T cell receptor beta chains sequenced from a single sample in a study of T cells in localized non-small cell lung cancer. The data were produced by immunoSEQ multiplex PCR, yet TCRdb's version contains in-frame clones alone and is incomplete. The sample yields about 33,000 clones, roughly 87% seen once. This material consisted of peripheral blood mononuclear cells, taken before any cancer treatment. Receptors were obtained from a man aged 40 to 75 with stage III lung adenocarcinoma.

This sequence joins TRBV27 and TRBJ1-4; a possible D gene is TRBD1 (5 bases). The V end was cut by 2 bases, the J end by 6 bases, with 13 bases between. CDR1 is MNHEY and CDR2 is SMNVEV in the germline V gene (reference sequence). This CDR3 spans 15 amino acids. In DNA form, the CDR3 reads TGTGCCAGCAGTTTAGTGGGCTTGGGGGATGAAAAACTGTTTTTT. Its protein is CASSLVGLGDEKLFF.

This clone was picked up one time. The chain combines TRBV6-1 with TRBJ2-5; 13 bases are shared with TRBD2. Germline V gene data show CDR1 as MNHNS and CDR2 as SASEGT. The CDR3 loop spans 16 amino acids. V dropped 2 bases and J dropped 2; count of bases not matched to a gene: 2. The CDR3 DNA sequence: TGTGCCAGCAGTGAATCGACTAGCGGGGGGCAAGAGACCCAGTACTTC. Encoded protein: CASSESTSGGQETQYF.

This clone was seen a few times. The chain carries TRBV19 and TRBJ2-7; possible D gene TRBD2, 5 bases. This CDR3 is 15 amino acids long. Trimming cost V 2 bases and J 0 bases, with 11 bases left between them. From germline, CDR1 is LNHDA and CDR2 SQIVND (reference sequence). The chain's CDR3 is CASSISTGSSYEQYF. CDR3 DNA: TGTGCCAGTAGTATATCGACGGGGAGCTCCTACGAGCAGTACTTC.

This clone was found a few times. This rearrangement joins TRBV30 to TRBJ1-3, with no clear D. The V end lost 5 bases, the J end lost 2 bases, and 16 bases lay between the germline ends. There are 15 residues in the CDR3. Germline assignment: CDR1 GTSNPN and CDR2 SVGIG (reference sequence). CDR3 amino acids: CAWGSPGNAGNTIYF. Written as DNA, the CDR3 is TGTGCCTGGGGGAGCCCTGGGAATGCTGGAAACACCATATATTTT.

The CDR3 loop is CASSRGPYNEQFF. The DNA of the CDR3 is TGTGCCAGCTCACGCGGTCCTTACAATGAGCAGTTCTTC. The chain recombines TRBV18 with TRBJ2-1; D remains unclear. V gave up 4 bases and J gave up 4 bases, with 8 bases separating them. The CDR3 covers 13 residues. Germline loops: CDR1 KGHSH, CDR2 LQKENI.

This clone was detected only a few times. The chain recombines TRBV19 with TRBJ2-2; 7 nucleotides match TRBD1. CDR1 is LNHDA and CDR2 is SQIVND in the germline V gene (reference sequence). The CDR3 is 14 amino acids. Trimming at V came to 6 bases and at J to 3 bases, leaving 4 bases not matched to a gene. The CDR3 DNA follows: TGTGCCAGTAGGAGGGGGCTGTACACCGGGGAGCTGTTTTTT. This sequence encodes CASRRGLYTGELFF. Using reference TRBV19 and TRBJ2-2 for the parts outside the CDR3, the full variable domain is DGGITQSPKYLFRKEGQNVTLSCEQNLNHDAMYWYRQDPGQGLRLIYYSQIVNDFQKGDIAEGYSVSREKKESFPLTVTSAQKNPTAFYLCASRRGLYTGELFFGEGSRLTVL.